The 28 T cell receptor beta chains below come from one sample, sequenced in a study of T cell responses to AZD1222 COVID-19 vaccine. The protocol was immunoSEQ multiplex PCR, while the TCRdb copy is restricted to in-frame clones and leaves out a portion. The sample carries around 150,000 clones, roughly 88% recorded once. The specimen comprised peripheral blood, sampled 28 days after the second AZD1222 dose. The receptors stem from an adult who received the AZD1222 COVID-19 vaccine.

The rearrangement joins TRBV6-2 or TRBV6-3 to TRBJ1-1; D is uncertain. V was trimmed by 2 bases and J by 0 bases, leaving 13 bases between them. Germline assignment: CDR1 MNHEY and CDR2 SVGEGT. The CDR3 covers 16 residues. Written as DNA, the CDR3 is TGTGCCAGCAGTTACAAGGCGGGGAGACTGAACACTGAAGCTTTCTTT. Protein sequence: CASSYKAGRLNTEAFF.

The chain's CDR3 is CASRTTRSYNEQFF. The CDR3 region has the DNA TGTGCCAGCAGAACCACACGGTCCTACAATGAGCAGTTCTTC. The rearrangement joins TRBV27 to TRBJ2-1; D uncertain. The CDR3 length is 14 residues. The V gene's germline CDR1 is MNHEY and CDR2 SMNVEV (reference sequence). Between the trimmed V and J ends, which lost 6 bases and 1 base, there was a span of 10 bases.

The chain employs TRBV14 and TRBJ2-7; no firm D call. Trimming left V 4 bases short and J 4 bases short, with 8 bases between. Per the germline V gene, CDR1 is SGHDN and CDR2 is FVKESK. The CDR3 totals 12 residues. The CDR3, as DNA: TGTGCCAGCAGCCTCGATCGGTACGAGCAGTACTTC. Protein: CASSLDRYEQYF.

This chain joins TRBV7-9 and TRBJ1-1; D not certain. The V end lost 5 bases, the J end lost 11 bases, and 21 bases lay between the germline ends. Looked up from germline, CDR1 is SEHNR and CDR2 is FQNEAQ (reference sequence). CDR3 length equals 14 residues. The chain's CDR3 is CASSMMSGKFEAFF. CDR3 in DNA: TGTGCCAGCAGCATGATGTCGGGGAAGTTTGAGGCTTTCTTT.

The genes are TRBV30 and TRBJ1-1; D may be TRBD1 (6 bases). CDR1 GTSNPN and CDR2 SVGIG come from the germline V gene (reference sequence). This CDR3 spans 13 amino acids. V lost 4 bases to trimming and J lost 2 bases, with 11 bases between them. The CDR3 is CAWNGQPNTEAFF. CDR3 nucleotide sequence: TGTGCCTGGAATGGACAGCCAAACACTGAAGCTTTCTTT.

The gene calls are TRBV6-5 and TRBJ1-1; no definite D call. The ends were cut back, 6 bases at V and 4 bases at J, with 12 bases in the middle. The length of the CDR3 is 13 residues. The germline V gene has CDR1 MNHEY and CDR2 SVGAGI. The CDR3 is CASRTRKLTEAFF. The CDR3 bases are TGTGCCAGCAGGACCCGTAAACTCACTGAAGCTTTCTTT.

This chain connects TRBV19 to TRBJ1-5; D uncertain. CDR1 is LNHDA, CDR2 SQIVND, per germline (reference sequence). The length of the CDR3 is 15 residues. The V end was cut by 3 bases, the J end by 0 bases, with 9 bases between. The CDR3 sequence is CASSIGDVSNQPQHF. The DNA for the CDR3 is TGTGCCAGTAGTATTGGTGACGTTAGCAATCAGCCCCAGCATTTT. The whole variable domain, remainder taken from reference TRBV19 and TRBJ1-5, is DGGITQSPKYLFRKEGQNVTLSCEQNLNHDAMYWYRQDPGQGLRLIYYSQIVNDFQKGDIAEGYSVSREKKESFPLTVTSAQKNPTAFYLCASSIGDVSNQPQHFGDGTRLSIL.

The CDR3 region has the DNA TGTGCCAGCAGTGACTCGAACAATTACAATGAGCAGTTCTTC. It encodes CASSDSNNYNEQFF. V gene TRBV6-4 combines with J gene TRBJ2-1; D is unclear. CDR1 is MRHNA and CDR2 is SNTAGT in the germline V gene. The germline V and J ends were trimmed by 0 bases and 4 bases, with 7 bases remaining between them. The CDR3 loop spans 14 amino acids.

The chain carries TRBV18 and TRBJ1-6; D is unclear. Trimming pared 2 bases from V and 9 bases from J, leaving 14 bases between. The CDR3 totals 15 residues. Germline V CDR1 and CDR2: KGHSH, LQKENI. As DNA, the CDR3 is TGTGCCAGCTCACCAGGCACCGGGCTCAGTTCACCCCTCCACTTT. Translation gives CASSPGTGLSSPLHF. Looking up the rest from reference TRBV18 and TRBJ1-6 gives the full variable domain: NAGVMQNPRHLVRRRGQEARLRCSPMKGHSHVYWYRQLPEEGLKFMVYLQKENIIDESGMPKERFSAEFPKEGPSILRIQQVVRGDSAAYFCASSPGTGLSSPLHFGNGTRLTVT.

In this sample, this clone turned up many times. This sequence joins TRBV5-1 and TRBJ2-7, with 13 bases fitting TRBD2. CDR1 is SGHRS and CDR2 is YFSETQ in the germline V gene. The junction had 17 bases not matched to a gene; V was cut back by 5 bases and J by 0 bases. The length of the CDR3 is 20 residues. Here the CDR3 DNA reads TGCGCCAGCAGAGACAGGGGCTTGACTAGCGGGGGGAAACTCTCCTACGAGCAGTACTTC. It specifies CASRDRGLTSGGKLSYEQYF.

The chain uses TRBV6-4 and TRBJ2-2, with TRBD1 as a possible D gene (5 bases). The CDR3 covers 15 residues. The germline V and J ends were trimmed by 4 bases and 3 bases, with 12 bases remaining between them. CDR1 and CDR2 from the germline V gene are MRHNA and SNTAGT. CDR3 nucleotide sequence: TGTGCCAGCAGTGGGGGCGGCGACTACACCGGGGAGCTGTTTTTT. Translating gives CASSGGGDYTGELFF.

Concerning this clone: Other DNA sequences in the same sample also yield this CDR3. In DNA form, the CDR3 reads TGCGCCAGCAGTGAAGGGGGCACTGAAGCTTTCTTT. Its protein product is CASSEGGTEAFF. This chain links TRBV10-1 with TRBJ1-1; D is perhaps TRBD1 (6 bases). Trimming removed 3 bases at V and 4 bases at J, with 6 bases between. CDR3 length: 12 residues. The V gene's germline CDR1 is WNHNN and CDR2 SYGVQD (reference sequence).

This clone was counted once. V gene TRBV6-4 combines with J gene TRBJ1-2; tentatively, D is TRBD1 (6 bases). The CDR3 is 14 residues long. Germline V lookup: CDR1 MRHNA, CDR2 SNTAGT. V was shortened by 3 bases and J by 4 bases, with 12 bases between the two germline ends. In nucleotides, the CDR3 is TGTGCCAGCAGTGAGGGGCCGACAGGCTATGGCTACACCTTC. This translates into CASSEGPTGYGYTF.

This chain connects TRBV3-1 (or the pseudogene TRBV3-2) to TRBJ2-3, with a tentative D call TRBD2 (5 bases). CDR1 is LGHDT and CDR2 is YNNKEL in the germline V gene (reference sequence). The CDR3 extends over 15 amino acids. Trimming stripped 2 bases from V and 4 bases from J, with 13 bases between. The CDR3 coding sequence is TGTGCCAGCAGCCAAAATCGTCCCGGGGCAGATACGCAGTATTTT. Protein: CASSQNRPGADTQYF.

This rearrangement joins TRBV5-6 to TRBJ2-3; TRBD1 or TRBD2 may be the D gene (5 bases each). This CDR3 has 16 amino acids. Deletions cut 5 bases from V and 2 bases from J, with 18 bases between. The germline gives CDR1 SGHDT, CDR2 YYEEEE. The CDR3 sequence: CASRETAWGYTDTQYF. The CDR3, as DNA: TGTGCCAGCAGAGAGACTGCTTGGGGGTACACAGATACGCAGTATTTT.

The V call is TRBV12-5, the J call TRBJ2-7; 9 bases map to TRBD1. CDR1 is LGHNT, CDR2 FRNRAP, per germline. Losses at the gene ends were 5 bases for V and 2 bases for J; bases not matched to a gene: 7. The CDR3 length is 15 residues. CDR3 DNA sequence: TGTGCTAGTGGTCGCCCCGGGACAGGGACCTACGAGCAGTACTTC. The encoded protein is CASGRPGTGTYEQYF.

The chain employs TRBV7-2 and TRBJ1-2; 9 positions match TRBD1. The CDR3 consists of 13 residues. J was trimmed by 7 bases and V by 1 base; bases with no gene match: 1. The germline CDR1 and CDR2 sequences are SGHTA and FQGNSA. DNA for the CDR3: TGTGCCAGCAGCTTAGGGGACAGGGTTGGCTACACCTTC. This translates into CASSLGDRVGYTF.

The gene calls are TRBV13 and TRBJ1-2, with D perhaps TRBD1 (5 bases). Germline lookup yields CDR1 PRHDT and CDR2 FYEKMQ (reference sequence). This CDR3 spans 13 amino acids. The V end lost 5 bases, the J end lost 3 bases, and 10 bases lay between the germline ends. The CDR3 is CASSRGGYYGYTF. CDR3 coding DNA: TGTGCCAGCAGCCGGGGGGGATACTATGGCTACACCTTC.

V usage is TRBV4-1 and J usage is TRBJ2-7; TRBD1 agrees at 7 bases. CDR3 length equals 14 residues. V trimming: 1 base; J trimming: 5 bases; junction bases outside the gene matches: 5. The germline V gene has CDR1 MGHRA and CDR2 YSYEKL. CDR3 region: CASSQVLGGDEQYF. The CDR3, as DNA: TGCGCCAGCAGCCAAGTGCTAGGGGGCGACGAGCAGTACTTC.

This chain connects TRBV7-2 to TRBJ1-3; D gene ambiguous. Germline V CDR1 and CDR2: SGHTA, FQGNSA. This CDR3 has 14 amino acids. V lost 5 bases and J 0 bases, leaving 8 bases between the germline ends. CDR3 amino acids: CASSLESSGNTIYF. The CDR3 nucleotides read TGTGCCAGCAGCCTAGAAAGCTCTGGAAACACCATATATTTT.

J is TRBJ1-2 and V is TRBV5-1; no clear D gene. The V end lost 4 bases, the J end lost 2 bases, and 6 bases lay between the germline ends. Germline assignment: CDR1 SGHRS and CDR2 YFSETQ. This CDR3 comprises 12 residues. CDR3 sequence: CASSADNYGYTF. The CDR3 coding sequence is TGCGCCAGCAGCGCAGACAACTATGGCTACACCTTC.

This chain connects TRBV6-5 to TRBJ2-1; D unclear. V was trimmed by 2 bases and J by 6 bases, leaving 11 bases between them. This CDR3 comprises 14 residues. The germline V gene has CDR1 MNHEY and CDR2 SVGAGI. As DNA, the CDR3 is TGTGCCAGCAGTTACGTTGGGCGGATCAATGAGCAGTTCTTC. This encodes CASSYVGRINEQFF.

This clone has only one observation. This chain links TRBV12-3 or TRBV12-4 with TRBJ1-2, with TRBD1 as a possible D gene (5 bases). Trimming took 3 bases from V and 4 from J, leaving 9 bases between them. The CDR3 sequence is 13 residues long. CDR3 in DNA: TGTGCCAGCAGTTTCAGCAGGGTCTATGGCTACACCTTC. Translated, it gives CASSFSRVYGYTF.

This rearrangement joins TRBV9 to TRBJ1-1; perhaps TRBD1 as D (5 bases). Germline V lookup: CDR1 SGDLS, CDR2 YYNGEE. Trimming took 4 bases from V and 2 from J, leaving 12 bases between them. The CDR3 has 14 amino acids. The CDR3 loop reads CASSPGTPNTEAFF. The CDR3, as DNA: TGTGCCAGCAGCCCCGGGACTCCAAACACTGAAGCTTTCTTT.

This chain joins TRBV4-2 and TRBJ1-2, with D uncertain. CDR1 is LGHNA and CDR2 is YNFKEQ in the germline V gene. V lost 0 bases to trimming and J lost 7 bases, with 6 bases between them. The length of the CDR3 is 12 residues. CDR3 loop: CASSQDGAGYTF. CDR3 nucleotide sequence: TGTGCCAGCAGCCAAGATGGTGCTGGCTACACCTTC.

The chain employs TRBV5-8 and TRBJ1-5; 7 nucleotides align to TRBD1. Germline CDR1 and CDR2: SGHTS and YDEGEE. The CDR3 spans 17 residues. V shed 0 bases, J shed 3 bases, and the junction held 9 bases outside the gene matches. The CDR3 region is CASSLVTGDFDNQPQHF. The CDR3 DNA sequence: TGTGCCAGCAGCTTGGTCACAGGGGATTTCGACAATCAGCCCCAGCATTTT.

V is TRBV10-3 and J is TRBJ2-5; D might be TRBD1 (5 bases). Per the germline V gene, CDR1 is ENHRY and CDR2 is SYGVKD. The CDR3 is made up of 16 amino acids. Deletions cut 0 bases from V and 4 bases from J, with 15 bases between. This chain's CDR3 is CAISESEQVSGETQYF. CDR3 nucleotide sequence: TGTGCCATCAGTGAGTCTGAACAGGTCTCCGGAGAGACCCAGTACTTC.

This chain joins TRBV25-1 and TRBJ1-2, with TRBD1 matching 11 bases. Germline CDR1 MGHDK, CDR2 SYGVNS. The CDR3 runs to 12 residues. The trim removed 6 bases at V and 8 bases at J, leaving 2 bases unmatched. The CDR3 here is CASRDRGQGYTF. The CDR3 nucleotides are TGTGCCAGCAGGGACAGGGGGCAAGGCTACACCTTC.